The 8 T cell receptor beta chains in this list originate from one sample, sequenced in a study of control samples from healthy donors and cancer patients. Clones were read by immunoSEQ multiplex PCR, and TCRdb kept only the in-frame ones, dropping some. The sample carries 40,000 to 55,000 clones, 93% recorded once. Material: PBMCs. Receptors were obtained from a woman aged 45-65 years with head and neck cancer.

This sequence joins TRBV5-1 and TRBJ2-6; the match to TRBD2 covers 11 bases. This CDR3 spans 17 amino acids. Germline CDR1 and CDR2: SGHRS and YFSETQ. V lost 4 bases, J lost 0 bases, and 3 bases stayed unmatched. The CDR3 spells CASSTGLADSGANVLTF. The CDR3 nucleotides are TGCGCCAGCAGCACGGGACTAGCGGACTCTGGGGCCAACGTCCTGACTTTC.

The rearrangement joins TRBV9 to TRBJ1-2; a weak D match, TRBD1 (6 bases). The CDR3 has 16 residues. Germline values: CDR1 SGDLS, CDR2 YYNGEE. Trimming took 2 bases from V and 4 from J, leaving 18 bases between them. The CDR3 reads CASSVGHGGGTYGYTF. CDR3 sequence (DNA): TGTGCCAGCAGCGTCGGACATGGGGGGGGCACCTATGGCTACACCTTC.

The rearrangement joins TRBV12-3 or TRBV12-4 to TRBJ1-1, with D unresolved. CDR3 length: 13 residues. With 1 base removed from V and 3 bases from J, the gap between germline ends came to 6 bases. The CDR3 DNA follows: TGTGCCAGCAGTTTAGTGGTCGACACTGAAGCTTTCTTT. Amino acid sequence: CASSLVVDTEAFF.

V gene TRBV10-2 combines with J gene TRBJ2-3; TRBD2 matches at 8 bases. The V gene end was trimmed by 0 bases and the J gene end by 6 bases; junction bases not matched to a gene: 8. Per the germline V gene, CDR1 is WSHSY and CDR2 is SAAADI. The CDR3 is made up of 16 amino acids. In nucleotides, the CDR3 is TGCGCCAGCAGTGAGTCAGCGGGGGTTAGGGAGGATACGCAGTATTTT. It codes for CASSESAGVREDTQYF.

V is TRBV27 and J is TRBJ1-5; D is unclear. Germline assignment: CDR1 MNHEY and CDR2 SMNVEV (reference sequence). Trimming took off 4 bases at V and 4 bases at J, with 20 bases between the two ends. This CDR3 comprises 17 residues. The CDR3 coding sequence is TGTGCCAGCAGTTCCCGCCTTAACGCACCAATAAATCAGCCCCAGCATTTT. This translates into CASSSRLNAPINQPQHF.

This chain joins TRBV7-6 and TRBJ2-2; tentatively, D is TRBD1 (6 bases). CDR3 length equals 16 residues. Trimming cost V 6 bases and J 0 bases, with 14 bases left between them. Germline V gene data show CDR1 as SGHVS and CDR2 as FNYEAQ. CDR3: CASRCPGHSNTGELFF. CDR3 in DNA: TGTGCCAGCAGGTGCCCGGGACACTCGAACACCGGGGAGCTGTTTTTT.

The chain links TRBV9 to TRBJ2-1, with TRBD2 as a possible D gene (5 bases). The CDR3 spans 16 residues. Trimming stripped 4 bases from V and 0 bases from J, with 14 bases between. Per germline, CDR1 SGDLS and CDR2 YYNGEE. CDR3 DNA: TGTGCCAGCAGCCCCCAGCGGATGAGCTCCTACAATGAGCAGTTCTTC. It is translated as CASSPQRMSSYNEQFF.

This chain links TRBV5-1 with TRBJ2-1; no firm D call. Germline loops: CDR1 SGHRS, CDR2 YFSETQ. This CDR3 has 15 residues. Deletions cut 2 bases from V and 2 bases from J, with 11 bases between. In DNA form, the CDR3 reads TGCGCCAGCAGCTTAACGGGTAGGACCTACAATGAGCAGTTCTTC. Translation gives CASSLTGRTYNEQFF. The complete variable domain, with remaining parts taken from reference TRBV5-1 and TRBJ2-1, reads KAGVTQTPRYLIKTRGQQVTLSCSPISGHRSVSWYQQTPGQGLQFLFEYFSETQRNKGNFPGRFSGRQFSNSRSEMNVSTLELGDSALYLCASSLTGRTYNEQFFGPGTRLTVL.